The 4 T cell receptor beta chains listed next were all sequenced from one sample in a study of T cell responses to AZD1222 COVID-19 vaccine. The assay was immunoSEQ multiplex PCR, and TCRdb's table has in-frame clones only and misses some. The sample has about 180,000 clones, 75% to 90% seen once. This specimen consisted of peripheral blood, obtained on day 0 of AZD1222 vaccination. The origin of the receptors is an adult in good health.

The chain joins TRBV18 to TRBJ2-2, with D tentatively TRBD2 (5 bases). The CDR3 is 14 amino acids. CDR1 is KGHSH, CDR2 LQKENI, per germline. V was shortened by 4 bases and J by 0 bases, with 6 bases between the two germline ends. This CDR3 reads CASSLATNTGELFF. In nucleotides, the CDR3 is TGTGCCAGCTCACTAGCGACGAACACCGGGGAGCTGTTTTTT.

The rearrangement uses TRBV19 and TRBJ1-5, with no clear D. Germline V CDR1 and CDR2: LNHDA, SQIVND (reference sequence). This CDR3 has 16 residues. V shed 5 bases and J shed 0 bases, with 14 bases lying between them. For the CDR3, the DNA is TGTGCCAGTAGTCCCGTGGCCGCTAATAGCAATCAGCCCCAGCATTTT. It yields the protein CASSPVAANSNQPQHF. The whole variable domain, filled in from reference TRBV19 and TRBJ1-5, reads DGGITQSPKYLFRKEGQNVTLSCEQNLNHDAMYWYRQDPGQGLRLIYYSQIVNDFQKGDIAEGYSVSREKKESFPLTVTSAQKNPTAFYLCASSPVAANSNQPQHFGDGTRLSIL.

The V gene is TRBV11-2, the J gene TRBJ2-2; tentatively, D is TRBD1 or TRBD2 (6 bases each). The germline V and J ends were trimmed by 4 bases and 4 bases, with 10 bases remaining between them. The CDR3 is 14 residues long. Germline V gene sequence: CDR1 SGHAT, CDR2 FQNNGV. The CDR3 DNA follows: TGTGCCAGCAGCTCGGGGGCAGCCACCGGGGAGCTGTTTTTT. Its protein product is CASSSGAATGELFF.

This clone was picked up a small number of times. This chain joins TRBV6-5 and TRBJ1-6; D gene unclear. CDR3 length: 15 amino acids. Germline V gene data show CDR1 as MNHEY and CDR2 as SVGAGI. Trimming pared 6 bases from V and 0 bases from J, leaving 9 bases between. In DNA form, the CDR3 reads TGTGCCAGCAGCCTCTGGGACTCCTATAATTCACCCCTCCACTTT. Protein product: CASSLWDSYNSPLHF.